These 8 T cell receptor beta chains were sequenced from one sample in a study of control samples from healthy donors and cancer patients. Generated by immunoSEQ multiplex PCR, the TCRdb table keeps only in-frame clones and is missing some. In the table there are about 67,000 clones, about 90% of which are singletons. The specimen was PBMCs. The receptors originated from a woman between 45 and 65 years old with head and neck cancer.

The chain couples TRBV10-1 to TRBJ1-6; 7 positions agree with TRBD1. V shed 5 bases and J 7 bases; nucleotides not matched to a gene: 5. The CDR3 sequence is 14 residues long. From germline, CDR1 is WNHNN and CDR2 SYGVQD (reference sequence). The CDR3 here is CASSRTGSNSPLHF. CDR3 DNA sequence: TGCGCCAGCAGTCGGACAGGTTCAAATTCACCCCTCCACTTT.

The rearrangement joins TRBV4-1 to TRBJ2-7, with a tentative D call TRBD1 (6 bases). CDR1 MGHRA and CDR2 YSYEKL come from the germline V gene. The CDR3 is made up of 15 amino acids. V lost 1 base and J lost 2, with 12 bases in between. The CDR3 region is CASSQAAGATYEQYF. DNA for the CDR3: TGCGCCAGCAGCCAAGCGGCAGGGGCTACCTACGAGCAGTACTTC.

The V gene is TRBV29-1, the J gene TRBJ2-1; 9 positions agree with TRBD1. The junction had 7 bases not matched to a gene; V was cut back by 7 bases and J by 6 bases. The CDR3 is made up of 13 amino acids. Germline lookup yields CDR1 SQVTM and CDR2 ANQGSEA. The CDR3: CSEYRGLGNEQFF. DNA for the CDR3: TGCAGCGAGTACAGGGGGCTCGGCAATGAGCAGTTCTTC.

This rearrangement joins TRBV27 to TRBJ2-7, with 9 positions matching TRBD1. V shed 3 bases and J 6 bases; nucleotides not matched to a gene: 6. CDR3 length: 14 amino acids. Per germline, CDR1 MNHEY and CDR2 SMNVEV (reference sequence). Here the CDR3 DNA reads TGTGCCAGCAGTTTGACAGGGGGTTCCGGCGAGCAGTACTTC. It specifies CASSLTGGSGEQYF.

The chain is built from TRBV5-4 and TRBJ2-3, with 8 bases aligning to TRBD2. Germline-derived CDR1 and CDR2 are SGHNT and YYREEE (reference sequence). The CDR3 totals 13 residues. V was pared by 4 bases and J by 9 bases, with 7 bases of the junction left unmatched. The chain's CDR3 is CASSRTSLATQYF. As DNA, the CDR3 is TGTGCCAGCAGCCGGACTAGCTTGGCAACGCAGTATTTT.

V usage is TRBV3-1 (or the pseudogene TRBV3-2) and J usage is TRBJ1-6; D is perhaps TRBD1 (5 bases). The length of the CDR3 is 17 residues. Germline V gene data show CDR1 as LGHDT and CDR2 as YNNKEL (reference sequence). V was cut by 7 bases and J by 0 bases, with 16 bases left in between. The CDR3, as DNA: TGTGCCAGCAAACGCGGGGGTGCCAGCTCCTATAATTCACCCCTCCACTTT. It yields the protein CASKRGGASSYNSPLHF.

This chain links TRBV9 with TRBJ2-7; D may be TRBD2 (5 bases). V lost 0 bases, J lost 4 bases, and 8 bases lay in between. The CDR3 is 13 amino acids. Per the germline V gene, CDR1 is SGDLS and CDR2 is YYNGEE. CDR3 coding DNA: TGTGCCAGCAGCGTAGATGGGAGTTACGAGCAGTACTTC. It yields the protein CASSVDGSYEQYF.

This clone has a handful of counts. The chain employs TRBV10-1 and TRBJ1-6; TRBD1 might be the D (6 bases). The germline gives CDR1 WNHNN, CDR2 SYGVQD (reference sequence). The CDR3 is made up of 16 amino acids. Trimming stripped 7 bases from V and 11 bases from J, with 24 bases between. CDR3 bases: TGCGCCAGCACCCCCCGGGGGGCCGGCTGCAAGGCACCCCTCCACTTT. Translating gives CASTPRGAGCKAPLHF.